This T cell receptor beta chain was identified in a study of T cells expressing NK-cell markers. With the 5' RACE reads reprocessed, TCRdb shows one record per CDR3 protein and no DNA. Here the sample table reports about 380,000 distinct CDR3 sequences. From germline, CDR1 is SNHLY and CDR2 FYNNEI. The CDR3 covers 14 residues. Sequenced material: blood T cells: a sorted CD56 or NKG2C T cell subset, CD4+ or CD8+ T cells, or bulk PBMC T cells (not recorded which). The TCR comes from a man aged 18-70 years in good health. The chain uses TRBV2 and TRBJ1-1. The CDR3 is CASKGFVPNTEAFF.